This T cell receptor beta chain was found in a study of Tregs in tolerant kidney transplant recipients. Regarding the study as a whole: For some patients, primers changed over time, blocking nucleotide-level comparison.

Related graft donors supplied nonmyeloablative bone marrow transplants, and mixed chimerism was transient. This clone registers medium-sized (0.01 to 0.1%) by frequency. Its target is not known. The read comes to an end 3 residues before the CDR3 does, leaving the germline J gene to fill in the end. TCRdb's copy holds only in-frame clones and misses some; the assay was immunoSEQ multiplex PCR. The specimen's table records 2,000 to 3,000 clones. The length of the CDR3 is 13 residues. Trimming removed 6 bases from V and 3 bases from J; junction bases left unmatched: 5. Germline V gene data show CDR1 as LNHDA and CDR2 as SQIVND (reference sequence).

The chain employs TRBV19 and TRBJ2-7, with 7 nucleotides matching TRBD1. The TCR comes from a human patient who received a combined kidney and bone marrow transplant. Some T cells may be supplied by the graft donor. The source was CD8+ T cells from blood (PBMCs), collected 6 months after the transplant. The DNA read from the CDR3 is TGTGCCAGTAGCCCGGGACAGAACTACGAG. It yields the protein CASSPGQNYE. The whole CDR3 region reads CASSPGQNYEQYF.